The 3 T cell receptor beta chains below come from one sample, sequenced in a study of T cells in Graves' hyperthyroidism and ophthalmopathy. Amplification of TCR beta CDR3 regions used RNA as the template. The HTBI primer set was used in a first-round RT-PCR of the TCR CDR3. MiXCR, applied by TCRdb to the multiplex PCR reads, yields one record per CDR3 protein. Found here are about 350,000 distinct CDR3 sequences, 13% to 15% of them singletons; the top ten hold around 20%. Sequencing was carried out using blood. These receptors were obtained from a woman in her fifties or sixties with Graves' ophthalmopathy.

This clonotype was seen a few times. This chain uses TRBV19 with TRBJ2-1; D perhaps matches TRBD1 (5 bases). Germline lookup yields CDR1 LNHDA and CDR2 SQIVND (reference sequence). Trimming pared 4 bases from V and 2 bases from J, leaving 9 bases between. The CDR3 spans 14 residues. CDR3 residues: CASSNTGTYNEQFF. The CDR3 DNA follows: TGTGCCAGTAGTAACACAGGTACCTACAATGAGCAGTTCTTC.

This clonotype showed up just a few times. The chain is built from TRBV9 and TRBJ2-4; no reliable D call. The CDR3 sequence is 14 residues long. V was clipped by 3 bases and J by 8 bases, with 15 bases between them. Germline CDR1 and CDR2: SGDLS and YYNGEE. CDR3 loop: CASSGRNPVDIQYF. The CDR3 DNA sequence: TGTGCCAGCAGCGGCCGGAATCCGGTGGACATTCAGTACTTC. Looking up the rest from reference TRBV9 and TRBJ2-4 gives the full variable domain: DSGVTQTPKHLITATGQRVTLRCSPRSGDLSVYWYQQSLDQGLQFLIQYYNGEERAKGNILERFSAQQFPDLHSELNLSSLELGDSALYFCASSGRNPVDIQYFGAGTRLSVL.

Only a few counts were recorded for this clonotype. CDR3 bases: TGTGCCAGCGGGGAACCATGGTACAATGAGCAGTTCTTC. It is translated as CASGEPWYNEQFF. The V gene is TRBV6-1, the J gene TRBJ2-1; D not resolved. The V end was cut by 8 bases, the J end by 4 bases, with 12 bases between. Per the germline V gene, CDR1 is MNHNS and CDR2 is SASEGT. The CDR3 loop spans 13 amino acids.